This paragraph reports one T cell receptor beta chain. The antigen remains undetermined. This specimen comes from a study of graft-versus-host responses after intestinal transplantation. Whole-study results and caveats: Allografts carried high graft-versus-host to host-versus-graft clonal ratios in patients having graft-donor T cell macrochimerism.

Using immunoSEQ multiplex PCR, the repertoire was profiled, and TCRdb retains in-frame clones only, with some absent. Of 35,000 to 45,000 clones listed, less than 95% are singletons. The sample in question was unstimulated CD4+ T cells sorted from spleen or lymph node cells, obtained before transplant. The sequence was obtained from a human donor who was the organ donor for an intestinal transplant.

The CDR3, as DNA: TGTGCCAGCAGTTTATGGGATACAGGGGTACTCTATGGCTACACCTTC. Its protein product is CASSLWDTGVLYGYTF. J is TRBJ1-2 and V is TRBV28; 7 bases match TRBD1. The germline V gene encodes CDR1 MDHEN and CDR2 SYDVKM. V lost 0 bases and J lost 4; bases outside the gene matches: 8. The CDR3 extends over 16 amino acids.